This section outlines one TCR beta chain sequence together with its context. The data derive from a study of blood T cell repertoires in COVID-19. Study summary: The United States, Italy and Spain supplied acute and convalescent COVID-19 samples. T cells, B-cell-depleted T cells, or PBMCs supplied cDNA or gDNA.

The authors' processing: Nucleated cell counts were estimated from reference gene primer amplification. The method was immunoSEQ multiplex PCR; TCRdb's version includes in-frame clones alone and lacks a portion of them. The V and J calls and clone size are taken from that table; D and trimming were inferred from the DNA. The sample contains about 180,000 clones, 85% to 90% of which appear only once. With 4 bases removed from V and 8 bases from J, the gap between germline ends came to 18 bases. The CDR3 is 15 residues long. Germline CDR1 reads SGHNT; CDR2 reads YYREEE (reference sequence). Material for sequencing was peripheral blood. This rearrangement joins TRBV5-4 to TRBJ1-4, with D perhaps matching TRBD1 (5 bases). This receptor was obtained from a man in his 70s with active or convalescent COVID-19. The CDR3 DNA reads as TGTGCCAGCAGCCTTAAACAGGCGGGGTCCGAAAAACTGTTTTTT. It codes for CASSLKQAGSEKLFF.